Described below is a single T cell receptor (beta chain) sequence and its context. The antigen remains undetermined. This CDR3 has 14 amino acids. Germline CDR1 reads LNHDA; CDR2 reads SQIVND (reference sequence). V was pared by 0 bases and J by 7 bases, with 12 bases between. The entry originates in a study of T cell responses to AZD1222 COVID-19 vaccine. Points from the study as a whole: Close to half of all spike-specific TCRs reportedly target regions of the variants that are unmutated. Donors were mostly white British, more females; clonal diversity possibly underestimated. Recipients of AZD1222 seropositive at baseline numbered only 5 to 7.

Only in-frame clones appear in the TCRdb table, and some are missing; sequencing was by immunoSEQ multiplex PCR. The sample lists around 110,000 clones; about 90% were seen once. The sample was peripheral blood, taken on day 0 of AZD1222 vaccination. This sequence originates from an adult in good health. The chain couples TRBV19 to TRBJ1-2, with D maybe TRBD1 (5 bases). CDR3 in amino acids: CASSIDWPTGGYTF. The CDR3 region has the DNA TGTGCCAGTAGTATAGATTGGCCAACAGGTGGCTACACCTTC.